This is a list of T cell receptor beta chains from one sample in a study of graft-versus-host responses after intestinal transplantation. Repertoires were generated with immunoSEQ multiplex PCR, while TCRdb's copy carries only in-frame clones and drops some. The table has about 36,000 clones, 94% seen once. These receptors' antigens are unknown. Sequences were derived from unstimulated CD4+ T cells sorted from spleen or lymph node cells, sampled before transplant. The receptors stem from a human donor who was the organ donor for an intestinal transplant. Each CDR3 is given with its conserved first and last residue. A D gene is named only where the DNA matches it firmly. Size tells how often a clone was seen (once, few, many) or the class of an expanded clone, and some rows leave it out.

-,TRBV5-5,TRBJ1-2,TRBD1,TGTGCCAGCAGCCCGGACAGGGGGAACTATGGCTACACCTTC,CASSPDRGNYGYTF
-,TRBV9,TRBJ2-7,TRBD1,TGTGCCAGCAGCGGTACAGGGGACAACGAGCAGTACTTC,CASSGTGDNEQYF
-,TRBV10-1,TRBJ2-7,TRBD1,TGCGCCAGCAGTGGAGGCCGGGACAGCCCGTCCTACGAGCAGTACTTC,CASSGGRDSPSYEQYF
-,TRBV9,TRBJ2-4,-,TGTGCCAGCGGGGGCCTAGCCAAAAACATTCAGTACTTC,CASGGLAKNIQYF
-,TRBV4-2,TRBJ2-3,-,TGTGCCAGCAGCGCGAGAAGTGGGCGAGATACGCAGTATTTT,CASSARSGRDTQYF
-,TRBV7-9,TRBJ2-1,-,TGTGCCAGCAGCCCCAGGGTATACAATGAGCAGTTCTTC,CASSPRVYNEQFF
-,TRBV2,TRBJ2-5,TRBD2,TGTGCCAGCAGCCCCGGGACTAGCATTGAGACCCAGTACTTC,CASSPGTSIETQYF
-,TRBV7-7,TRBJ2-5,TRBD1,TGTGCCAGCAGCCCGGGGACAGGGATCGAGACCCAGTACTTC,CASSPGTGIETQYF
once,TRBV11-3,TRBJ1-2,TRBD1,TGTGCCAGCAGCTTCATTCAGTCAGGGGGTGGCTACACCTTC,CASSFIQSGGGYTF
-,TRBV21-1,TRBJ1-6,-,TGTGCCAGCAGCAAGGGGGCCTATAATTCACCCCTCCACTTT,CASSKGAYNSPLHF
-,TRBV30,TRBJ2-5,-,TGTGCCTGGAGTTGGGGGGGGGCGCAAGAGACCCAGTACTTC,CAWSWGGAQETQYF
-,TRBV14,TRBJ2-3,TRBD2,TGTGCCAGCAGCCAACTAGCGGCAGATACGCAGTATTTT,CASSQLAADTQYF
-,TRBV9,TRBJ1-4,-,TGTGCCAGCAGCCCGCTCCCCTCTGGGACGGACAATGAAAAACTGTTTTTT,CASSPLPSGTDNEKLFF
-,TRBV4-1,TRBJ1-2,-,TGCGCCAGCAGCCAAGATTGGGCAGGGATAGTCTATGGCTACACCTTC,CASSQDWAGIVYGYTF
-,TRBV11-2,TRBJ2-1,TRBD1,TGTGCCAGCAGTCCCGGGGCAGGGGGCTCCTACAATGAGCAGTTCTTC,CASSPGAGGSYNEQFF
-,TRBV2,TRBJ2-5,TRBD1,TGTGCCAGCAGTGAAGAACAGGGGGCCGGCGAGACCCAGTACTTC,CASSEEQGAGETQYF
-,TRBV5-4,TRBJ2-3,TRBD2,TGTGCCAGCAGCTTGGATTTGACGGTTAGCGGGGGGGCTGGTAATGCGCAGTATTTT,CASSLDLTVSGGAGNAQYF
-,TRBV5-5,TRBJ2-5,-,TGTGCCAGCAGCTTCGGGTCACAAGAGACCCAGTACTTC,CASSFGSQETQYF
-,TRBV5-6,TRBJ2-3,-,TGTGCCAGCAGCTTCCGGGGGTTAAACACAGATACGCAGTATTTT,CASSFRGLNTDTQYF
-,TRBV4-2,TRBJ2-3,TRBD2,TGTGCCAGCAGCCAAGCTCATTTAACGGGACTAGCGCTCTCCACAGATACGCAGTATTTT,CASSQAHLTGLALSTDTQYF
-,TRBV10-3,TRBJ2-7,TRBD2,TGTGCCATCAGTGAGAAAGCGGGGGACCTCACATACGAGCAGTACTTC,CAISEKAGDLTYEQYF
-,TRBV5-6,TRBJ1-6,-,TGTGCCAGCAGCTTTTGGGTCATCAGCTCCTATAATTCACCCCTCCACTTT,CASSFWVISSYNSPLHF
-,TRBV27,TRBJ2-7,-,TGTGCCAGCAGTTTATTGTACAGGGGAGGACCCTACGAGCAGTACTTC,CASSLLYRGGPYEQYF
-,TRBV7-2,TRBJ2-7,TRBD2,TGTGCCAGCAGCTTAACTAGCGGGGGCGAGCAGTACTTC,CASSLTSGGEQYF
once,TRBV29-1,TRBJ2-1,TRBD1,TGCAGCGTTGAAGATCCGGACAGGGGCTACAATGAGCAGTTCTTC,CSVEDPDRGYNEQFF
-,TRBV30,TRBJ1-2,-,TGTGCCTGGAAGGGGAATGGCTACACCTTC,CAWKGNGYTF
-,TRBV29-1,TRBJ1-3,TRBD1,TGCAGCGGTACCGGGACAGGGGCTGGAAACACCATATATTTT,CSGTGTGAGNTIYF
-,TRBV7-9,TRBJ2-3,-,TGTGCCAGCAGCTTAAGGCGGTTCCTAGTCTACACAGATACGCAGTATTTT,CASSLRRFLVYTDTQYF
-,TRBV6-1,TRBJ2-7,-,TGTGCCAGCACCCCCGGACTGGCCGACTACGAGCAGTACTTC,CASTPGLADYEQYF
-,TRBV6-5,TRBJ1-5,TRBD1,TGTGCCAGCAGTGGGACAGGATTACCCAATCAGCCCCAGCATTTT,CASSGTGLPNQPQHF
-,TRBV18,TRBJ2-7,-,TGTGCCAGCTCCCTAGCGCGACAGCAGCTTGCCTACGAGCAGTACTTC,CASSLARQQLAYEQYF
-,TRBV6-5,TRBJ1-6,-,TGTGCCAGCAACCCCGGGGCCATTAATTCACCCCTCCACTTT,CASNPGAINSPLHF
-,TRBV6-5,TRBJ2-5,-,TGTGCCAGCAGCTCAAGCGGGTCCCCGGGGACCCAGTACTTC,CASSSSGSPGTQYF
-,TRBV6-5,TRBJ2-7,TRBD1,TGTGCCAGCAGTTACTCGAGGGACAGGGGCTACGAGCAGTACTTC,CASSYSRDRGYEQYF
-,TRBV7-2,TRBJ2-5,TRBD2,TGTGCCAGCACCGGACTAGCGGGGGGGCAGGAGACCCAGTACTTC,CASTGLAGGQETQYF
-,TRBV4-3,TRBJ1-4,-,TGCGCCAGCAGCCAAGATACAGGAACTAGGAGGAGTAATGAAAAACTGTTTTTT,CASSQDTGTRRSNEKLFF
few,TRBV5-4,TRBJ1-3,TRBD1,TGTGCCAGCAGCGTGGACAGGGGATTCAACACCATATATTTT,CASSVDRGFNTIYF
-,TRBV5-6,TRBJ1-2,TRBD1,TGTGCCAGCAGCTGGGAAGGGGGCGTCTATGGCTACACCTTC,CASSWEGGVYGYTF
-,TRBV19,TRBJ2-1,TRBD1,TGTGCCAGTAGTATAGGACTATATAAGAGGGACAGATCCTACAATGAGCAGTTCTTC,CASSIGLYKRDRSYNEQFF
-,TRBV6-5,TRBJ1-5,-,TGTGCCAGCAGGACGGGACACAATCAGCCCCAGCATTTT,CASRTGHNQPQHF
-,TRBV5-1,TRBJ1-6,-,TGCGCCAGCAGCTTGGCCGCGGCAGTCTATAATTCACCCCTCCACTTT,CASSLAAAVYNSPLHF
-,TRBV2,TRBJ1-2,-,TGTGCCAGCAGTTATCGGGCAGGGAACTATGGCTACACCTTC,CASSYRAGNYGYTF
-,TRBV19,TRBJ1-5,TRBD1,TGTGCCAGTAGCACGGACAGGGTCAGGTTCGTGAGCAATCAGCCCCAGCATTTT,CASSTDRVRFVSNQPQHF
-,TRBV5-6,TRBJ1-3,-,TGTGCCAGCAGCTTGGATCCAGGTCCTCAGGACACCATATATTTT,CASSLDPGPQDTIYF
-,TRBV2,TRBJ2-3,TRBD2,TGTGCCAGCAGTATGACTAGCGGGGGGGCCAGGACAGATACGCAGTATTTT,CASSMTSGGARTDTQYF
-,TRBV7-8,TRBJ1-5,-,TGTGCCAGCAGCCCGCGGGGGGGGGCCTATCAGCCCCAGCATTTT,CASSPRGGAYQPQHF
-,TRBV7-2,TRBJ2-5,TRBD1,TGTGCCAGCAGCTATTGGACAGGCCAAGAGACCCAGTACTTC,CASSYWTGQETQYF
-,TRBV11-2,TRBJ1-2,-,TGTGCCAGCAGCTTAAACGGGAGAACTAACTATGGCTACACCTTC,CASSLNGRTNYGYTF
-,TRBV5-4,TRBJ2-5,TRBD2,TGTGCCAGCAGCTTAGGGGCGGGGGGCTACCAAGAGACCCAGTACTTC,CASSLGAGGYQETQYF
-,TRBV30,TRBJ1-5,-,TGTGCCTGGAGTAACACATTTAGCAATCAGCCCCAGCATTTT,CAWSNTFSNQPQHF